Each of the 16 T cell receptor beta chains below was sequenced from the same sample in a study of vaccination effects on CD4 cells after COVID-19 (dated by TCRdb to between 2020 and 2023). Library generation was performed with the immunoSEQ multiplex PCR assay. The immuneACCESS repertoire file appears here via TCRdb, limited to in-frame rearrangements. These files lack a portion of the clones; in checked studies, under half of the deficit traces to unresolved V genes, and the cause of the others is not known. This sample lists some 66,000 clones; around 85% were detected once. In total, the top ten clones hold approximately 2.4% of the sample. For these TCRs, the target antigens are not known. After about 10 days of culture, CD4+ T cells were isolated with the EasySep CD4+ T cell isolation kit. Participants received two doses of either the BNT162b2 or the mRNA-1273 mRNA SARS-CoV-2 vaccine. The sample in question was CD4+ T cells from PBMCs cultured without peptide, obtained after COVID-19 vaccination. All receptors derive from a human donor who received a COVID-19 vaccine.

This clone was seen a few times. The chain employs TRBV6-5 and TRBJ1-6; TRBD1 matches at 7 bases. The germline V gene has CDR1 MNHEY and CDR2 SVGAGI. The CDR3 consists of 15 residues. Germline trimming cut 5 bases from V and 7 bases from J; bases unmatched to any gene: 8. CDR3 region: CASSNRGGGNSPLHF. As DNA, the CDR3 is TGTGCCAGCAGTAACAGGGGTGGGGGGAATTCACCCCTCCACTTT.

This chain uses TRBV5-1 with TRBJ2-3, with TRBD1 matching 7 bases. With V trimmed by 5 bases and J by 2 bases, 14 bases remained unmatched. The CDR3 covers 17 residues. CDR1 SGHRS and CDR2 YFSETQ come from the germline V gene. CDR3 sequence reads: CASRGFVTGAYTDTQYF. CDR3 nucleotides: TGCGCCAGCAGAGGGTTCGTTACAGGGGCGTACACAGATACGCAGTATTTT.

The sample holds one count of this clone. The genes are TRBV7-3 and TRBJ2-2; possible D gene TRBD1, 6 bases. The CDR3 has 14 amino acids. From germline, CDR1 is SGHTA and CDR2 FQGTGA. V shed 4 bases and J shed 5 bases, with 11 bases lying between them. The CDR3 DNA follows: TGTGCCAGCAGCTCACAGGGACAAACCGGGGAGCTGTTTTTT. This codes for CASSSQGQTGELFF.

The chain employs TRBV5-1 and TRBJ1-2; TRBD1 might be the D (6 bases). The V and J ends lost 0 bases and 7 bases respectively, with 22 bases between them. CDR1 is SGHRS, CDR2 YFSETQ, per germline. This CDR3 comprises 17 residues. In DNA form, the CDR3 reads TGCGCCAGCAGCTTGGCCGGCCCTGGGGCAGGGGTTTTTGGCTACACCTTC. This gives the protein CASSLAGPGAGVFGYTF. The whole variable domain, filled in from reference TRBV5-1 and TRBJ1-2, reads KAGVTQTPRYLIKTRGQQVTLSCSPISGHRSVSWYQQTPGQGLQFLFEYFSETQRNKGNFPGRFSGRQFSNSRSEMNVSTLELGDSALYLCASSLAGPGAGVFGYTFGSGTRLTVV.

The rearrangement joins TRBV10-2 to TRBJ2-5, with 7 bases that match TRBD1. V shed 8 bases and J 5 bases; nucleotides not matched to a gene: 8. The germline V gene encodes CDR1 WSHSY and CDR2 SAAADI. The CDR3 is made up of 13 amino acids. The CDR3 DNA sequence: TGCGCCAGCTCGCGGACAGGTGGGGAGACCCAGTACTTC. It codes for CASSRTGGETQYF.

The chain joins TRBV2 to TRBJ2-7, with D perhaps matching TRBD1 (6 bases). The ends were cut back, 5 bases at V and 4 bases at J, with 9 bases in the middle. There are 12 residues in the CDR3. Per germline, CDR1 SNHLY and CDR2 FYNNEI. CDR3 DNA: TGTGCCAGCAGTCCGACAGGATACGAGCAGTACGTC. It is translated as CASSPTGYEQYV.

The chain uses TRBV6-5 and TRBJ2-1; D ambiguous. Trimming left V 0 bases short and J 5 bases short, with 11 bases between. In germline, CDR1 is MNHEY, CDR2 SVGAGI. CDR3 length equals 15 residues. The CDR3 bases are TGTGCCAGCAGTTACTCGCGCTGGACGAACAATGAGCAGTTCTTC. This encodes CASSYSRWTNNEQFF.

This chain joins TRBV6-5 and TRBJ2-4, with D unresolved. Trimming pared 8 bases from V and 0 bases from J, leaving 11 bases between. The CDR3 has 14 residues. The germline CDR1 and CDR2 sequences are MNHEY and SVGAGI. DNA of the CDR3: TGTGCCAGCCGCATGGGGATAGCCAAAAACATTCAGTACTTC. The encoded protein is CASRMGIAKNIQYF.

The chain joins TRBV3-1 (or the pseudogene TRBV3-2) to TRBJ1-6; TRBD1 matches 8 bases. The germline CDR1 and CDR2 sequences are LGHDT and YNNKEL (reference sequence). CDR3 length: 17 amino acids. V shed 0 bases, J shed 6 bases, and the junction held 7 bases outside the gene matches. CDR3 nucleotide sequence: TGTGCCAGCAGCCAAGAGCCCTGGGGACAGGCTAATTCACCCCTCCACTTT. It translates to CASSQEPWGQANSPLHF.

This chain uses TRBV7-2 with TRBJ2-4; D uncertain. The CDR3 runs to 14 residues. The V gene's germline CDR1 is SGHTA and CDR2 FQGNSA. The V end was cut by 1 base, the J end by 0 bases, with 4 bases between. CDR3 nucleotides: TGTGCCAGCAGCTTAGGGTTAGCCAAAAACATTCAGTACTTC. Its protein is CASSLGLAKNIQYF.

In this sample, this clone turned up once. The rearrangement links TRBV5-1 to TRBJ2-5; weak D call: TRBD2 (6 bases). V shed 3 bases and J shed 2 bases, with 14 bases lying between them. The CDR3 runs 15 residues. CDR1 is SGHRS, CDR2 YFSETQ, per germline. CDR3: CASSWNQGGQETQYF. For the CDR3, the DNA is TGCGCCAGCAGCTGGAATCAGGGAGGTCAAGAGACCCAGTACTTC.

For the CDR3, the DNA is TGTGCCAGCAGCTTAGTAGCAGGGACCCCAGAAGAGACCCAGTACTTC. Protein: CASSLVAGTPEETQYF. The rearrangement joins TRBV7-3 to TRBJ2-5; perhaps D is TRBD1 or TRBD2 (5 bases each). CDR3 size: 16 residues. The germline V gene encodes CDR1 SGHTA and CDR2 FQGTGA. Trimming pared 2 bases from V and 3 bases from J, leaving 16 bases between.

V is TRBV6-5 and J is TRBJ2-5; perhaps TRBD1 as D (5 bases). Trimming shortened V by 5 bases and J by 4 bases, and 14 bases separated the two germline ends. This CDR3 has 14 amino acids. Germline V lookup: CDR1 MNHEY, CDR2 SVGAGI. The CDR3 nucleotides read TGTGCCAGCAGTCCCTCGACAGCAGCAGAGACCCAGTACTTC. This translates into CASSPSTAAETQYF.

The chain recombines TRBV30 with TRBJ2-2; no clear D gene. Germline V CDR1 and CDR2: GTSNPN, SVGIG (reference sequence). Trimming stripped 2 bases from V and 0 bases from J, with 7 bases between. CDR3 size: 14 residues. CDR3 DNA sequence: TGTGCCTGGAGTTTGGAGACGAACACCGGGGAGCTGTTTTTT. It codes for CAWSLETNTGELFF.

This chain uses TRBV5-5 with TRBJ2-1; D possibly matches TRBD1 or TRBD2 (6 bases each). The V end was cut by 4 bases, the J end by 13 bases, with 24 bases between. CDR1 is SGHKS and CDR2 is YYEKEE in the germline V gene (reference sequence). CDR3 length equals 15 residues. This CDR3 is CASSPGGGLPGAQFF. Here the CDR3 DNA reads TGTGCCAGCAGCCCCGGCGGAGGCCTACCGGGGGCCCAGTTCTTC. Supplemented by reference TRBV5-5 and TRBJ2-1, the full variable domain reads DAGVTQSPTHLIKTRGQQVTLRCSPISGHKSVSWYQQVLGQGPQFIFQYYEKEERGRGNFPDRFSARQFPNYSSELNVNALLLGDSALYLCASSPGGGLPGAQFFGPGTRLTVL.

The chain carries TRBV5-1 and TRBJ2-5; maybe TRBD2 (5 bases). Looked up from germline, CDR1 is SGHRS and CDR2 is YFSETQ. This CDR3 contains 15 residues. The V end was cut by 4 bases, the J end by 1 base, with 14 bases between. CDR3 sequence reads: CASSVKTGIQETQYF. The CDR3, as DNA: TGCGCCAGCAGCGTGAAAACCGGGATCCAAGAGACCCAGTACTTC.